These 22 T cell receptor beta chains originate from one sample sequenced in a study of cytomegalovirus exposure and HLA in healthy donors. Primers: 60 Vbeta forward and 13 Jbeta reverse. Libraries were prepared by immunoSEQ multiplex PCR; TCRdb keeps only in-frame clonotypes and omits some of them. The data show about 170,000 clones, roughly 79% seen once. The sample was PBMCs. These receptors were obtained from a woman in her 30s in good health and CMV-seropositive.

The V and J genes are TRBV4-3 and TRBJ2-7, with 7 bases matching TRBD2. The CDR3 loop spans 15 amino acids. The V and J ends lost 0 bases and 3 bases, in that order; junction bases with no gene match: 5. CDR1 is LGHNA, CDR2 YSLEER, per germline. CDR3: CASSQEGRGGYEQYF. The CDR3 nucleotides are TGCGCCAGCAGCCAAGAGGGGAGGGGCGGCTACGAGCAGTACTTC.

The genes are TRBV5-1 and TRBJ2-1; maybe TRBD1 (6 bases). With 0 bases removed from V and 5 bases from J, the gap between germline ends came to 12 bases. The CDR3 extends over 15 amino acids. CDR1 and CDR2 (germline): SGHRS, YFSETQ. CDR3 sequence (DNA): TGCGCCAGCAGCTTGGTAAGAGGGGGTAACAATGAGCAGTTCTTC. Translating it yields CASSLVRGGNNEQFF.

This sequence joins TRBV19 and TRBJ2-7; 7 bases fit TRBD2. The CDR3 runs to 14 residues. V lost 6 bases, J lost 0 bases, and 5 bases stayed unmatched. In germline, CDR1 is LNHDA, CDR2 SQIVND (reference sequence). In DNA form, the CDR3 reads TGTGCCAGTAGCCTCGGGGGGAGCTCCTACGAGCAGTACTTC. This encodes CASSLGGSSYEQYF.

V and J are TRBV12-5 and TRBJ2-1; 8 bases are shared with TRBD2. Germline CDR1 LGHNT, CDR2 FRNRAP. CDR3 length: 17 residues. Trimming took 3 bases from V and 3 from J; bases not matched to a gene: 10. The CDR3 protein is CASGFSSGSNLYNEQFF. CDR3 in DNA: TGTGCTAGTGGTTTTTCCAGCGGGAGTAATCTCTACAATGAGCAGTTCTTC.

The chain employs TRBV6-6 and TRBJ2-4, with TRBD1 matching over 8 bases. V lost 4 bases, J lost 2 bases, and 4 bases stayed unmatched. Germline V gene sequence: CDR1 MNHNY, CDR2 SVGAGI (reference sequence). This CDR3 has 15 amino acids. The CDR3: CASSSQGAPKNIQYF. The DNA of the CDR3 is TGTGCCAGCAGTTCCCAGGGGGCGCCCAAAAACATTCAGTACTTC.

The rearrangement links TRBV9 to TRBJ2-2; a weak D match, TRBD2 (6 bases). The germline V and J ends were trimmed by 0 bases and 0 bases, with 9 bases remaining between them. Germline CDR1 reads SGDLS; CDR2 reads YYNGEE. The length of the CDR3 is 16 residues. The chain's CDR3 is CASSVAGVPNTGELFF. CDR3 nucleotides: TGTGCCAGCAGCGTAGCGGGGGTCCCGAACACCGGGGAGCTGTTTTTT.

Only a few counts were recorded for this clone. The rearrangement uses TRBV27 and TRBJ1-1, with TRBD1 as a possible D gene (6 bases). CDR1 is MNHEY and CDR2 is SMNVEV in the germline V gene (reference sequence). CDR3 length: 14 residues. Trimming took off 5 bases at V and 1 base at J, with 11 bases between the two ends. The CDR3 loop is CASSIWGQNTEAFF. CDR3 DNA: TGTGCCAGCAGTATCTGGGGACAGAACACTGAAGCTTTCTTT.

In its sample, this clone was seen once. The chain carries TRBV5-4 and TRBJ2-1, with D perhaps TRBD2 (6 bases). The CDR3 has 16 amino acids. Per germline, CDR1 SGHNT and CDR2 YYREEE (reference sequence). V was clipped by 1 base and J by 3 bases, with 14 bases between them. CDR3 loop: CASSLFGGANYNEQFF. The CDR3 coding sequence is TGTGCCAGCAGCTTGTTTGGAGGGGCGAACTACAATGAGCAGTTCTTC.

This chain links TRBV2 with TRBJ2-1; the D gene is possibly TRBD1 (5 bases). The length of the CDR3 is 12 residues. V was shortened by 4 bases and J by 10 bases, with 11 bases between the two germline ends. The germline V gene has CDR1 SNHLY and CDR2 FYNNEI. The chain's CDR3 is CASSGQGYEQFF. The DNA of the CDR3 is TGTGCCAGCAGTGGTCAGGGATACGAGCAGTTCTTC.

The CDR3 reads CASSQVASGTTDTQYF. The CDR3 coding sequence is TGCGCCAGCAGCCAAGTTGCTAGCGGGACTACAGATACGCAGTATTTT. V is TRBV4-3 and J is TRBJ2-3, with 9 nucleotides matching TRBD2. The germline CDR1 and CDR2 sequences are LGHNA and YSLEER. The CDR3 sequence is 16 residues long. V trimming: 1 base; J trimming: 3 bases; junction bases outside the gene matches: 5.

The chain links TRBV4-3 to TRBJ2-1; 9 bases are a match to TRBD2. The germline V gene encodes CDR1 LGHNA and CDR2 YSLEER. J was trimmed by 8 bases and V by 1 base; bases with no gene match: 6. The CDR3 is 15 residues long. CDR3 amino acids: CASSQGYAGGYEQFF. CDR3 DNA sequence: TGCGCCAGCAGCCAAGGGTACGCGGGAGGGTATGAGCAGTTCTTC.

This rearrangement joins TRBV6-6 to TRBJ1-3, with 9 bases identical to TRBD1. Per germline, CDR1 MNHNY and CDR2 SVGAGI (reference sequence). Germline trimming cut 5 bases from V and 3 bases from J; bases unmatched to any gene: 8. The CDR3 is 16 amino acids. The CDR3 region is CASSQLRDRVGNTIYF. CDR3 DNA: TGTGCCAGCAGTCAGCTTAGGGACAGGGTTGGAAACACCATATATTTT.

The chain uses TRBV9 and TRBJ2-1; 11 positions agree with TRBD2. Germline CDR1 reads SGDLS; CDR2 reads YYNGEE. The V gene end was trimmed by 3 bases and the J gene end by 4 bases; junction bases not matched to a gene: 0. The CDR3 is made up of 14 amino acids. As DNA, the CDR3 is TGTGCCAGCAGCGGACTAGCGGGATACAATGAGCAGTTCTTC. Residues: CASSGLAGYNEQFF.

The chain uses TRBV28 and TRBJ2-7; D is perhaps TRBD1 (5 bases). The CDR3 has 15 amino acids. The V gene's germline CDR1 is MDHEN and CDR2 SYDVKM. Trimming left V 2 bases short and J 1 base short, with 12 bases between. Here the CDR3 reads CASSLRRQFSYEQYF. The CDR3 bases are TGTGCCAGCAGTTTACGGAGACAGTTTTCCTACGAGCAGTACTTC. The complete variable domain, with remaining parts taken from reference TRBV28 and TRBJ2-7, reads DVKVTQSSRYLVKRTGEKVFLECVQDMDHENMFWYRQDPGLGLRLIYFSYDVKMKEKGDIPEGYSVSREKKERFSLILESASTNQTSMYLCASSLRRQFSYEQYFGPGTRLTVT.

The chain links TRBV7-9 to TRBJ2-6; TRBD1 matches 9 bases. Per germline, CDR1 SEHNR and CDR2 FQNEAQ (reference sequence). J lost 4 bases, V lost 1 base, and 11 bases had no gene match. This CDR3 is built from 19 residues. CDR3 nucleotide sequence: TGTGCCAGCAGCTTAGGGAGAGGACAGGGGTCGACCGGGGCCAACGTCCTGACTTTC. This translates into CASSLGRGQGSTGANVLTF.

The V call is TRBV19, the J call TRBJ1-1; weak D call: TRBD1 (6 bases). Per the germline V gene, CDR1 is LNHDA and CDR2 is SQIVND (reference sequence). The V end was cut by 1 base, the J end by 0 bases, with 9 bases between. This CDR3 region has 15 residues. CDR3 sequence (DNA): TGTGCCAGTAGTATAGGTGAGGGGGTGAACACTGAAGCTTTCTTT. Protein product: CASSIGEGVNTEAFF.

The J gene is TRBJ2-5, the V gene TRBV7-2; no definite D call. Germline CDR1 is SGHTA and CDR2 is FQGNSA. Trimming took off 5 bases at V and 8 bases at J, with 21 bases between the two ends. The CDR3 runs 15 residues. CDR3 residues: CASSEDLSYISTQYF. CDR3 DNA: TGTGCCAGCAGCGAAGACTTGAGCTACATCTCCACCCAGTACTTC.

This chain connects TRBV5-4 to TRBJ1-2; D ambiguous. V lost 4 bases and J 1 base, leaving 14 bases between the germline ends. This CDR3 contains 15 residues. Germline CDR1 and CDR2: SGHNT and YYREEE (reference sequence). Here the CDR3 DNA reads TGTGCCAGCAGCCCCGTCACGGGATTTAACTATGGCTACACCTTC. Translated, it gives CASSPVTGFNYGYTF.

This sequence joins TRBV2 and TRBJ1-4; D might be TRBD1 (5 bases). The ends were cut back, 3 bases at V and 7 bases at J, with 15 bases in the middle. This CDR3 is 15 amino acids long. The germline CDR1 and CDR2 sequences are SNHLY and FYNNEI. This CDR3 reads CASSEEEGYGEKLFF. CDR3 DNA: TGTGCCAGCAGTGAGGAGGAGGGGTATGGTGAAAAACTGTTTTTT.

This clone came up once. This sequence joins TRBV11-2 and TRBJ1-3; a weak D match, TRBD1 (6 bases). Between the trimmed V and J ends, which lost 4 bases and 1 base, there was a span of 8 bases. This CDR3 comprises 14 residues. CDR1 is SGHAT, CDR2 FQNNGV, per germline. The CDR3 bases are TGTGCCAGCAGCTCAGGGACATCTGGAAACACCATATATTTT. It yields the protein CASSSGTSGNTIYF.

The chain recombines TRBV29-1 with TRBJ2-7; 8 nucleotides line up with TRBD2. The CDR3 extends over 12 amino acids. Germline loops: CDR1 SQVTM, CDR2 ANQGSEA. The ends lost 7 bases at V and 2 bases at J; junction bases unmatched: 4. Here the CDR3 DNA reads TGCAGCGCCGGGGGGGGAACCTACGAGCAGTACTTC. Its protein product is CSAGGGTYEQYF.

This chain joins TRBV4-3 and TRBJ2-6, with TRBD1 matching 9 bases. Germline lookup yields CDR1 LGHNA and CDR2 YSLEER. Trimming removed 0 bases from V and 2 bases from J; junction bases left unmatched: 5. CDR3 length: 18 residues. The CDR3 DNA reads as TGCGCCAGCAGCCAAGAGGCTCACAGGGGGCCTGGGGCCAACGTCCTGACTTTC. This sequence encodes CASSQEAHRGPGANVLTF.